What follows are 6 T cell receptor beta chains derived from one specimen sequenced in a study of cytomegalovirus exposure and HLA in healthy donors. PCR used 60 Vbeta primers and 13 Jbeta primers. Sequenced by immunoSEQ multiplex PCR; TCRdb stores in-frame clones only, minus some. This repertoire includes tens of thousands of clones. Material for sequencing was PBMCs. The receptors derive from a man aged 45 to 65 in good health and CMV-seronegative.

The CDR3 DNA sequence: TGTGCCAGCAGTCCCCGACGGGCCTACAATGAGCAGTTCTTC. This encodes CASSPRRAYNEQFF. The chain carries TRBV6-5 and TRBJ2-1; D unresolved. V shed 5 bases and J shed 2 bases, with 10 bases lying between them. This CDR3 contains 14 residues. The V gene's germline CDR1 is MNHEY and CDR2 SVGAGI.

V gene TRBV18 combines with J gene TRBJ1-4; D is uncertain. Per germline, CDR1 KGHSH and CDR2 LQKENI. The CDR3 consists of 14 residues. V was cut by 4 bases and J by 6 bases, with 12 bases left in between. The CDR3: CASSLLNGDEKLFF. Here the CDR3 DNA reads TGTGCCAGCTCACTTTTAAACGGGGATGAAAAACTGTTTTTT. The whole variable domain, remainder taken from reference TRBV18 and TRBJ1-4, is NAGVMQNPRHLVRRRGQEARLRCSPMKGHSHVYWYRQLPEEGLKFMVYLQKENIIDESGMPKERFSAEFPKEGPSILRIQQVVRGDSAAYFCASSLLNGDEKLFFGSGTQLSVL.

This chain uses TRBV28 with TRBJ1-5; 8 bases align to TRBD1. With 3 bases clipped from V and 3 bases from J, the junction kept 7 bases outside the gene matches. CDR3 length: 16 amino acids. Per the germline V gene, CDR1 is MDHEN and CDR2 is SYDVKM. Written as DNA, the CDR3 is TGTGCCAGCAGTTTCCCCGGGACAGGCGCCAATCAGCCCCAGCATTTT. Protein sequence: CASSFPGTGANQPQHF.

The chain links TRBV6-4 to TRBJ1-1; 8 nucleotides agree with TRBD1. The CDR3 consists of 16 residues. J lost 5 bases, V lost 7 bases, and 15 bases had no gene match. Germline CDR1 is MRHNA and CDR2 is SNTAGT. The CDR3 is CASNLKSAGGLTEAFF. DNA for the CDR3: TGTGCCAGCAACCTTAAAAGTGCAGGGGGCTTAACTGAAGCTTTCTTT.

The chain couples TRBV7-6 to TRBJ2-1; D remains unclear. CDR3 length equals 14 residues. Germline V gene lookup returns CDR1 SGHVS and CDR2 FNYEAQ. The V gene lost 1 base and the J gene lost 3 bases, with 7 bases spanning the gap. The CDR3 protein is CASSLVSVYNEQFF. For the CDR3, the DNA is TGTGCCAGCAGCTTAGTCTCAGTCTACAATGAGCAGTTCTTC.

V and J are TRBV15 and TRBJ1-2, with D possibly TRBD1 on 6 matching bases. Per the germline V gene, CDR1 is LNHNV and CDR2 is YYDKDF (reference sequence). The CDR3 consists of 15 residues. The ends were cut back, 3 bases at V and 8 bases at J, with 19 bases in the middle. This chain's CDR3 is CATSSPVDRPAGYTF. CDR3 nucleotide sequence: TGTGCCACCAGCAGCCCCGTCGACAGGCCGGCGGGCTACACCTTC.